This TCR beta chain was recovered during a study of CD4+ T cells in melanoma. Study conclusions and caveats: In melanoma, neoantigen-specific CD4+ T cells reportedly differed in differentiation state. CD8+ T cell, macrophage and B cell function reportedly correlated with neoantigen-specific CD4+ T cells.

As concerns this clone: Antigen unknown. The sample holds other DNA sequences that translate to the same CDR3.

Generated by immunoSEQ multiplex PCR, the TCRdb table keeps only in-frame clones and is missing some. The table shows around 100,000 clones, with 92% occurring only once. CDR1 and CDR2 from the germline V gene are MNHEY and SMNVEV (reference sequence). V was shortened by 6 bases and J by 2 bases, with 11 bases between the two germline ends. The CDR3 has 14 amino acids. The TCR comes from a human donor with melanoma. The rearrangement uses TRBV27 and TRBJ1-5; a possible D gene is TRBD1 (5 bases). The sample consisted of peripheral blood. This chain's CDR3 is CASSGLGGNQPQHF. As DNA, the CDR3 is TGTGCCAGCAGCGGACTAGGGGGCAATCAGCCCCAGCATTTT.